The rows below give T cell receptor beta chains drawn from one sample of a study of response to subunit inactivated influenza vaccine. Each CDR3 protein gets one entry after TCRdb re-called the RT-PCR reads with MiXCR. The table shows some 500,000 distinct CDR3 sequences, with about 15% occurring only once. The starting material was CD4+ T cells sorted from PBMCs, obtained about 23 months after vaccination. These receptors were obtained from a man between 50 and 75 years old who received an inactivated influenza vaccine. Both conserved end residues are part of each CDR3. The order of the fields is clone size, V gene, J gene, D gene, CDR3 DNA, CDR3 protein. A D gene is named only where the DNA matches it firmly. Expanded clones are given a class, and other clones once, few, many or no size at all.

abundance: once; v_gene: TRBV4-1; j_gene: TRBJ1-1; d_gene: TRBD1; CDR3nt: TGCGCCAGCAGCCAAGATTTTGGAGGACAGGGGAGCACTGAAGCTTTCTTT; CDR3aa: CASSQDFGGQGSTEAFF
abundance: NA; v_gene: TRBV7-9; j_gene: TRBJ2-1; d_gene: NA; CDR3nt: TGTGCCAGCAGCTTAACGGCGTCCTACAATGAGCAGTTCTTC; CDR3aa: CASSLTASYNEQFF
abundance: few; v_gene: TRBV10-3; j_gene: TRBJ2-7; d_gene: NA; CDR3nt: TGTGCCATCAGTGGGGCGGCAGCCTACGAGCAGTACTTC; CDR3aa: CAISGAAAYEQYF
abundance: NA; v_gene: TRBV9; j_gene: TRBJ2-1; d_gene: NA; CDR3nt: TGTGCCAGCAGCGTAGCGCCCCACAATGAGCAGTTCTTC; CDR3aa: CASSVAPHNEQFF
abundance: few; v_gene: TRBV11-1; j_gene: TRBJ1-4; d_gene: TRBD1; CDR3nt: TGTGCCAGCAGCTACTACCAACCGGGACAGGGCAACAATGAAAAACTGTTTTTT; CDR3aa: CASSYYQPGQGNNEKLFF
abundance: few; v_gene: TRBV27; j_gene: TRBJ2-1; d_gene: NA; CDR3nt: TGCGCCAGTAGTGGGGTACGCTCCTACAATGAGCAGTTCTTC; CDR3aa: CASSGVRSYNEQFF
abundance: many; v_gene: TRBV7-9; j_gene: TRBJ2-7; d_gene: NA; CDR3nt: TGTGCCAGCAGCTTAGACCTCTATGGGGGAGGATACGAGCAGTACTTC; CDR3aa: CASSLDLYGGGYEQYF
abundance: few; v_gene: TRBV20-1; j_gene: TRBJ2-7; d_gene: NA; CDR3nt: TGCAGTGCTAGAGGGTTAGGGACCTACGAGCAGTACTTC; CDR3aa: CSARGLGTYEQYF
abundance: NA; v_gene: TRBV4-1; j_gene: TRBJ1-2; d_gene: NA; CDR3nt: TGCGCCAGCAGCCAAGTCTCACCCAGGGAGGTACCCTATGGCTACACCTTC; CDR3aa: CASSQVSPREVPYGYTF
abundance: few; v_gene: TRBV7-2; j_gene: TRBJ2-7; d_gene: NA; CDR3nt: TGTGCCAGCAGCTTAGACGGGGGATACGAGCAGTACTTC; CDR3aa: CASSLDGGYEQYF
abundance: few; v_gene: TRBV21-1; j_gene: TRBJ2-2; d_gene: NA; CDR3nt: TGTGCCAGCAGCCCCCGCGGGAGACAGGGGTTGAACACCGGGGAGCTGTTTTTT; CDR3aa: CASSPRGRQGLNTGELFF
abundance: once; v_gene: TRBV20-1; j_gene: TRBJ1-1; d_gene: NA; CDR3nt: TGCAGTGCTCCTTTGGGGACACATAACACTGAAGCTTTCTTT; CDR3aa: CSAPLGTHNTEAFF
abundance: NA; v_gene: TRBV24-1; j_gene: TRBJ2-5; d_gene: NA; CDR3nt: TGTGCCACCAGTGGGACAGGACGGGGGGAGACCCAGTACTTC; CDR3aa: CATSGTGRGETQYF
abundance: few; v_gene: TRBV29-1; j_gene: TRBJ2-7; d_gene: TRBD2; CDR3nt: TGCAGCGTGTACCAGCTAGCGGGGGGTACCTCCTACGAGCAGTACTTC; CDR3aa: CSVYQLAGGTSYEQYF
abundance: NA; v_gene: TRBV4-3; j_gene: TRBJ1-1; d_gene: NA; CDR3nt: TGCGCCAGCAGCCAAGAGACCGGGAAGACTGAAGCTTTCTTT; CDR3aa: CASSQETGKTEAFF
abundance: NA; v_gene: TRBV5-8; j_gene: TRBJ2-1; d_gene: TRBD2; CDR3nt: TGTGCCACCAATTGGGGGACTAGCCAAGAGCAGTTCTTC; CDR3aa: CATNWGTSQEQFF
abundance: few; v_gene: TRBV20-1; j_gene: TRBJ2-1; d_gene: NA; CDR3nt: TGCAGTGCTAGAGATCCTCCCCGGTTCACCTACAATGAGCAGTTCTTC; CDR3aa: CSARDPPRFTYNEQFF
abundance: NA; v_gene: TRBV29-1; j_gene: TRBJ1-1; d_gene: NA; CDR3nt: TGCAGCGTTGTGGTTTCCAGCACTGAAGCTTTCTTT; CDR3aa: CSVVVSSTEAFF
abundance: NA; v_gene: TRBV20-1; j_gene: TRBJ2-5; d_gene: TRBD2; CDR3nt: TGCAGTGCTAGCGGGCTAGCGGGAGGCCTACAAGAGACCCAGTACTTC; CDR3aa: CSASGLAGGLQETQYF
abundance: few; v_gene: TRBV11-2; j_gene: TRBJ2-3; d_gene: TRBD2; CDR3nt: TGTGCCAGCAGCTTAAGCGGGGGGCGCACAGATACGCAGTATTTT; CDR3aa: CASSLSGGRTDTQYF
abundance: few; v_gene: TRBV20-1; j_gene: TRBJ2-1; d_gene: NA; CDR3nt: TGCAGTGCTATCTCAGCGTCCAAACCCAGCTCCTACAATGAGCAGTTCTTC; CDR3aa: CSAISASKPSSYNEQFF
abundance: few; v_gene: TRBV9; j_gene: TRBJ2-5; d_gene: TRBD2; CDR3nt: TGTGCCAGCTCTATAGCGGGACTACAAGAGACCCAGTACTTC; CDR3aa: CASSIAGLQETQYF
abundance: few; v_gene: TRBV15; j_gene: TRBJ2-1; d_gene: TRBD2; CDR3nt: TGTGCCACCAGCTTCAGGACTAGCGGGAAAGGTGAGCAGTTCTTC; CDR3aa: CATSFRTSGKGEQFF
abundance: NA; v_gene: TRBV6-1; j_gene: TRBJ1-3; d_gene: NA; CDR3nt: TGTGCCAGCAGCCGGACCTCTGGAAACACCATATATTTT; CDR3aa: CASSRTSGNTIYF
abundance: NA; v_gene: TRBV12-3/TRBV12-4; j_gene: TRBJ1-6; d_gene: NA; CDR3nt: TGTGCCAGCAGTTTAGGCCAAAGGGGTTCACCCCTCCACTTT; CDR3aa: CASSLGQRGSPLHF
abundance: NA; v_gene: TRBV6-5; j_gene: TRBJ2-2; d_gene: TRBD1; CDR3nt: TGTGCCAGCAATTGGGACAGCAACACCGGGGAGCTGTTTTTT; CDR3aa: CASNWDSNTGELFF
abundance: few; v_gene: TRBV12-3/TRBV12-4; j_gene: TRBJ2-7; d_gene: TRBD2; CDR3nt: TGTGCCAGCAGTCCAATCGGGGGGGGACCTGGGGAGCAGTACTTC; CDR3aa: CASSPIGGGPGEQYF
abundance: few; v_gene: TRBV27; j_gene: TRBJ2-7; d_gene: TRBD1; CDR3nt: TGTGCCAGCAGACCTACCGGGACAGGGGTCTACGAGCAGTACTTC; CDR3aa: CASRPTGTGVYEQYF
abundance: NA; v_gene: TRBV10-3; j_gene: TRBJ2-2; d_gene: NA; CDR3nt: TGTGCCATCAGTCACCAAGGGGGGAAGAACACCGGGGAGCTGTTTTTT; CDR3aa: CAISHQGGKNTGELFF
abundance: few; v_gene: TRBV18; j_gene: TRBJ2-4; d_gene: NA; CDR3nt: TGTGCCAGCTCACTTGGGGCCGAAAACATTCAGTACTTC; CDR3aa: CASSLGAENIQYF
abundance: NA; v_gene: TRBV6-5; j_gene: TRBJ1-1; d_gene: TRBD1; CDR3nt: TGTGCCAGCAGTTTGCCCGGACAGGAGGTCACTGAAGCTTTCTTT; CDR3aa: CASSLPGQEVTEAFF
abundance: NA; v_gene: TRBV3-1; j_gene: TRBJ2-5; d_gene: NA; CDR3nt: TGTGCCAGCAGCCAAGACAGCAGCCCTCGGGTGGCCCAGTACTTC; CDR3aa: CASSQDSSPRVAQYF
abundance: few; v_gene: TRBV3-1; j_gene: TRBJ2-7; d_gene: TRBD2; CDR3nt: TGTGCCAGCAGCCATTCGACTAGCGGGAGGGCCCCCTACTACGAGCAGTACTTC; CDR3aa: CASSHSTSGRAPYYEQYF
abundance: NA; v_gene: TRBV20-1; j_gene: TRBJ2-3; d_gene: TRBD2; CDR3nt: TGCAGTGCTATAGCGGGGGGGCGTACAGATACGCAGTATTTT; CDR3aa: CSAIAGGRTDTQYF
abundance: few; v_gene: TRBV7-2; j_gene: TRBJ2-1; d_gene: TRBD1; CDR3nt: TGTGCCAGCAGCTTAGGGCCGGGACAGTTCAATGAGCAGTTCTTC; CDR3aa: CASSLGPGQFNEQFF
abundance: many; v_gene: TRBV4-1; j_gene: TRBJ2-4; d_gene: NA; CDR3nt: TGCGCCAGCAGCCACTCCCTTTCGGAGCCCAAAAACATTCAGTACTTC; CDR3aa: CASSHSLSEPKNIQYF
abundance: NA; v_gene: TRBV20-1; j_gene: TRBJ2-3; d_gene: NA; CDR3nt: TGCAGTGCTAGGGTAGACACAGATACGCAGTATTTT; CDR3aa: CSARVDTDTQYF
abundance: NA; v_gene: TRBV18; j_gene: TRBJ2-5; d_gene: NA; CDR3nt: TGTGCCAGCTCACCACCGGGCAGCGTGAGGGACCAGTACTTC; CDR3aa: CASSPPGSVRDQYF
abundance: NA; v_gene: TRBV5-1; j_gene: TRBJ2-7; d_gene: NA; CDR3nt: TGCGCCAGCAGCTTAGGTCTCCCGGGGATCTACGAGCAGTACTTC; CDR3aa: CASSLGLPGIYEQYF
abundance: NA; v_gene: TRBV6-1; j_gene: TRBJ2-5; d_gene: NA; CDR3nt: TGTGCCAGCAGTGGGCAGATGGCCGCTTGGACCCAGTACTTC; CDR3aa: CASSGQMAAWTQYF
abundance: NA; v_gene: TRBV7-9; j_gene: TRBJ2-1; d_gene: TRBD2; CDR3nt: TGTGCCAGCAGCTTTCCGGGACTAGCGGGAGGCAATGAGCAGTTCTTC; CDR3aa: CASSFPGLAGGNEQFF